This T cell receptor beta chain is drawn from a study of metastatic and nonmetastatic thyroid tumors. Study summary: Malignant and benign thyroid patients had repertoires compared in peripheral blood and tumor or nodule tissue.

Per the study methods: A classifier of distant metastasis in papillary thyroid cancer was built from CDR3 differences (across clinicopathological groups). With MiXCR, TCRdb reprocessed the PCR reads. It is TCRdb's table, rather than the study itself, that gives the V and J calls and clone size. In the table there are around 3,100 clones, approximately 30% of which are singletons. Nobody among the patients had been given any treatment before thyroid surgery. Study conclusions and caveats: It was reportedly found that TCR beta diversity was significantly higher in malignant thyroid tumors than in benign nodules, a difference seen in both blood and tumor samples.

With regard to this clone: Antigen specificity is unknown.

From germline, CDR1 is MRHNA and CDR2 SNTAGT. The V gene lost 7 bases and the J gene lost 2 bases, with 12 bases spanning the gap. This CDR3 region has 13 residues. What was sequenced was adjacent normal tissue. The chain employs TRBV6-4 and TRBJ2-7; possibly TRBD1 for D (5 bases). The receptor's source is a male donor with papillary thyroid cancer or a benign thyroid nodule (not recorded which). Some clones in this sample may be carry-over from other donors' samples. DNA for the CDR3: TGTGCCAGCAAAGGGGCCCCCGCCTACGAGCAGTACTTC. Its translation: CASKGAPAYEQYF.